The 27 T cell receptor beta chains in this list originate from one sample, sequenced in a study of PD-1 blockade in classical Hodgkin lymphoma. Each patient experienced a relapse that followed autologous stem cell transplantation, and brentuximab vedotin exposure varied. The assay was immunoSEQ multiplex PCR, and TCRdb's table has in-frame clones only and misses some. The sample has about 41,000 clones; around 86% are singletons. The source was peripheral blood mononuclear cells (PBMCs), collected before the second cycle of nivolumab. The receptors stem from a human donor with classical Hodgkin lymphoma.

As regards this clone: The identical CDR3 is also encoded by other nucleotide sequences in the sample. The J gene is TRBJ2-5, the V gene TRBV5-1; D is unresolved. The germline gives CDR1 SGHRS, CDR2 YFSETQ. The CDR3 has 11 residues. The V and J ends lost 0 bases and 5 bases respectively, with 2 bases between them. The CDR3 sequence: CASSLEETQYF. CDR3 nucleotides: TGCGCCAGCAGCTTGGAGGAGACCCAGTACTTC. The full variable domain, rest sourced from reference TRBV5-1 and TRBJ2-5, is KAGVTQTPRYLIKTRGQQVTLSCSPISGHRSVSWYQQTPGQGLQFLFEYFSETQRNKGNFPGRFSGRQFSNSRSEMNVSTLELGDSALYLCASSLEETQYFGPGTRLLVL.

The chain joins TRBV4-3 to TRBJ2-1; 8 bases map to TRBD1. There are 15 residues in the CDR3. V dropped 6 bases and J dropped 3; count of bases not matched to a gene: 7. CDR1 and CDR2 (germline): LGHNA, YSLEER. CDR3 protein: CASSPGTGDYNEQFF. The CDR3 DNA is TGCGCCAGCAGTCCCGGGACAGGTGACTACAATGAGCAGTTCTTC.

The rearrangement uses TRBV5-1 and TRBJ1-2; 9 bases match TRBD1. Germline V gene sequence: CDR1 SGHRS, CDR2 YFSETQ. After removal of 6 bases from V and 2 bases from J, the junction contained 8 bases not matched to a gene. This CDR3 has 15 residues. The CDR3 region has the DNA TGCGCCAGCACCACAGGGGGCATCCTGAACTATGGCTACACCTTC. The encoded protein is CASTTGGILNYGYTF.

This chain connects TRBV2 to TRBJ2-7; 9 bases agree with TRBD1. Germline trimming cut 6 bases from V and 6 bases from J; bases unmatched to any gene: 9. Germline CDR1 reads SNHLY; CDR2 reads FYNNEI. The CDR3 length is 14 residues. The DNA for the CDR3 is TGTGCCAGCAGAGCTACCGGGACAGGGCGCGAGCAGTACTTC. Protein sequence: CASRATGTGREQYF.

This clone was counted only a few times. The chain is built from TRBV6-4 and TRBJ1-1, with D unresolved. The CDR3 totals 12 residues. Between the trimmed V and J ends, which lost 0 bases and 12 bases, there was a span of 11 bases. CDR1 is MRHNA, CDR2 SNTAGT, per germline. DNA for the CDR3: TGTGCCAGCAGTGACTCGCGGGGAAGGTCTTTCTTT. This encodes CASSDSRGRSFF.

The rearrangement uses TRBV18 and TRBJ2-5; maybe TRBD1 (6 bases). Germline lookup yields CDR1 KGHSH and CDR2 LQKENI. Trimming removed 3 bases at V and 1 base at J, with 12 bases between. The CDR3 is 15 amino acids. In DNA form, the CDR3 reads TGTGCCAGCTCACCCCCGGGACACTTCCAAGAGACCCAGTACTTC. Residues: CASSPPGHFQETQYF.

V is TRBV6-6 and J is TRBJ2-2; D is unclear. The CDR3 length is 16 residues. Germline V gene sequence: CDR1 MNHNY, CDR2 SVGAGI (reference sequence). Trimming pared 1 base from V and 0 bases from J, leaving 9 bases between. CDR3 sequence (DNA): TGTGCCAGCAGTTACTTATCCATATCGAACACCGGGGAGCTGTTTTTT. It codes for CASSYLSISNTGELFF.

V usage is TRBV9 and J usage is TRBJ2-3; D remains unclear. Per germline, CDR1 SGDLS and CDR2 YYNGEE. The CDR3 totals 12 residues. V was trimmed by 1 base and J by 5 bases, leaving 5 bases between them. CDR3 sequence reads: CASSVIGDTQYF. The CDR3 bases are TGTGCCAGCAGCGTAATCGGAGATACGCAGTATTTT.

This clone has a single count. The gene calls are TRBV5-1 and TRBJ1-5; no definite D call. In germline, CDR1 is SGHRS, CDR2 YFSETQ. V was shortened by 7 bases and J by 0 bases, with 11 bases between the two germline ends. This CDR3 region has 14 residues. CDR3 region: CASVILYSNQPQHF. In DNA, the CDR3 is TGCGCCAGCGTGATCCTGTATAGCAATCAGCCCCAGCATTTT.

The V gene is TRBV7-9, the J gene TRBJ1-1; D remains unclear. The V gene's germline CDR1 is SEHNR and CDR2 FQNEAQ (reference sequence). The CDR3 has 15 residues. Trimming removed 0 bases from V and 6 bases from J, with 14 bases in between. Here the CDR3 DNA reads TGTGCCAGCAGCTTAGCGTCCGGGCCACTCGCTGAAGCTTTCTTT. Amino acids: CASSLASGPLAEAFF.

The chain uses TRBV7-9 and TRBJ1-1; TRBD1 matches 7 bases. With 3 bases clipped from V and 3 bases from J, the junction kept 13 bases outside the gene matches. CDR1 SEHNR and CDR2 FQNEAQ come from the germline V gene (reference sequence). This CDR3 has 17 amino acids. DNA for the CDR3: TGTGCCAGCAGCTTCGGGGCTCCCCAAGGGGGCTACACTGAAGCTTTCTTT. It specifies CASSFGAPQGGYTEAFF.

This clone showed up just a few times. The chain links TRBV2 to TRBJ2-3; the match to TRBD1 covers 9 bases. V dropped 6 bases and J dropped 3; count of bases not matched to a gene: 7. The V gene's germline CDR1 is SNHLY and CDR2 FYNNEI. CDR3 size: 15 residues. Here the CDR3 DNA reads TGTGCCAGCAGCCCCGGGACAGGGTGGACAGATACGCAGTATTTT. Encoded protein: CASSPGTGWTDTQYF.

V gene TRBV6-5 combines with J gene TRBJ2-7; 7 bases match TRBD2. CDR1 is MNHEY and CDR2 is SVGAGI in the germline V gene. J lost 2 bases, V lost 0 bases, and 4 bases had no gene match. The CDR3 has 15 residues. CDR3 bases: TGTGCCAGCAGTTACTCGAGTGGGAGGGCCTACGAGCAGTACTTC. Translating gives CASSYSSGRAYEQYF.

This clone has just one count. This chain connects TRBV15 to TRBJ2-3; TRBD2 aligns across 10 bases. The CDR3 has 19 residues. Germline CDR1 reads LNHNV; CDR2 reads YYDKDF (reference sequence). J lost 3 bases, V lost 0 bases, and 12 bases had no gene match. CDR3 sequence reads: CATSRDPGLAGGITDTQYF. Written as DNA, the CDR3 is TGTGCCACCAGCAGAGATCCCGGATTAGCGGGAGGAATAACAGATACGCAGTATTTT.

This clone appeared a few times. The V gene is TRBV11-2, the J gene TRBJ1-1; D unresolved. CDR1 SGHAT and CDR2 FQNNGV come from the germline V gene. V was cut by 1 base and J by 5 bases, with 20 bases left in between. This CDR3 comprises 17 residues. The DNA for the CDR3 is TGTGCCAGCAGCTTAGCCTGGCGATTACGGGTGGGGACTGAAGCTTTCTTT. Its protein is CASSLAWRLRVGTEAFF.

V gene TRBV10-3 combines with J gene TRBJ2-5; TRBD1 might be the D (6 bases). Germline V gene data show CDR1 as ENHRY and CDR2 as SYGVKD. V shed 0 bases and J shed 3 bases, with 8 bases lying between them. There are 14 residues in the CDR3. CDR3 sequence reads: CAISESNREETQYF. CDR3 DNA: TGTGCCATCAGTGAGTCAAACAGGGAAGAGACCCAGTACTTC.

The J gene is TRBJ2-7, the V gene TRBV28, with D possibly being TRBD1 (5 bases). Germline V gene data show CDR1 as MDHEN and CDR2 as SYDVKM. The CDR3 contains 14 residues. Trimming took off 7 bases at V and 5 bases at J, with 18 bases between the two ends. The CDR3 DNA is TGTGCCAGCATCACGTGGGGCAGGGTCGACGAGCAGTACTTC. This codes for CASITWGRVDEQYF.

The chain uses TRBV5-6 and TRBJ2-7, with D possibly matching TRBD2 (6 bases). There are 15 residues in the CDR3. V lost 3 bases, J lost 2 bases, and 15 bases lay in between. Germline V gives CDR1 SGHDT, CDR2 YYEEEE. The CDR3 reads CASSSLAESTYEQYF. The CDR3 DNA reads TGTGCCAGCAGCTCTTTAGCGGAGAGCACCTACGAGCAGTACTTC.

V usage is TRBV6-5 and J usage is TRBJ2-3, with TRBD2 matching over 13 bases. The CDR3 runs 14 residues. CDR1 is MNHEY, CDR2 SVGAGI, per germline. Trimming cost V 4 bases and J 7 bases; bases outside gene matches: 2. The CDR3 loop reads CASSWTSGSNTQYF. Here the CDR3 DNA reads TGTGCCAGCAGTTGGACTAGCGGGAGTAATACGCAGTATTTT.

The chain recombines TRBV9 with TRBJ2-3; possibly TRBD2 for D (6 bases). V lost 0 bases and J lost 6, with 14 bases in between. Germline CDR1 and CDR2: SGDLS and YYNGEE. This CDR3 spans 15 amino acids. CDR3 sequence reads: CASSVATGLRDTQYF. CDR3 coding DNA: TGTGCCAGCAGCGTAGCTACAGGACTACGGGATACGCAGTATTTT.

CDR3 bases: TGTGCCAGCAGCTTTTCTAGCGGGGGGGCTTCCCTGCCGGGGAAGCAGTACTTC. This gives the protein CASSFSSGGASLPGKQYF. V gene TRBV7-6 combines with J gene TRBJ2-7, with TRBD2 matching over 12 bases. Per germline, CDR1 SGHVS and CDR2 FNYEAQ. Trimming removed 3 bases from V and 8 bases from J; junction bases left unmatched: 17. This CDR3 contains 18 residues.

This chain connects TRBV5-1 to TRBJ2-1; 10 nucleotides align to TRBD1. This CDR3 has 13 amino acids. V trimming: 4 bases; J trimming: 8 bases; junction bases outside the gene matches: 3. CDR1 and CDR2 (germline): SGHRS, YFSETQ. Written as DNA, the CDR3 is TGCGCCAGCAGCGGGGGACAGGGGTATGAGCAGTTCTTC. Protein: CASSGGQGYEQFF.

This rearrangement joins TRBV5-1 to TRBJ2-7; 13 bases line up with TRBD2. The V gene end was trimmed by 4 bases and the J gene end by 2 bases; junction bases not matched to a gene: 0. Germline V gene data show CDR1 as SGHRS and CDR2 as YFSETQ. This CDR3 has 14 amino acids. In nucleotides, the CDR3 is TGCGCCAGCAGCGGACTAGCGGGGGCCTACGAGCAGTACTTC. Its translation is CASSGLAGAYEQYF.

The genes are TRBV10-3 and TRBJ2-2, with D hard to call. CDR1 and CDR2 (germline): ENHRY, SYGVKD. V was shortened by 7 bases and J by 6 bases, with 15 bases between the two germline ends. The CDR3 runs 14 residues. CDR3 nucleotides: TGTGCCATCACCTTTTCTCCTCTTCCCGGGGAGCTGTTTTTT. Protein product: CAITFSPLPGELFF.

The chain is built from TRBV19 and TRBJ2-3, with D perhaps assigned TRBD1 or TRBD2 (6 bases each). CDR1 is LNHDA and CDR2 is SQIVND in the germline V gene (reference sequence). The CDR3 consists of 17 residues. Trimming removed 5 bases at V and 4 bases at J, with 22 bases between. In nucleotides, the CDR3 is TGTGCCAGTAGTCCCTCGGTGGTAGCCGGGGGCCCAGATACGCAGTATTTT. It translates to CASSPSVVAGGPDTQYF.

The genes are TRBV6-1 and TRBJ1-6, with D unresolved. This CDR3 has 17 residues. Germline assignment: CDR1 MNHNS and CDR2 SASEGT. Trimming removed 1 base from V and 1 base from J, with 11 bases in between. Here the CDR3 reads CASSEVPLKSYNSPLHF. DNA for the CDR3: TGTGCCAGCAGTGAAGTCCCTTTAAAGTCCTATAATTCACCCCTCCACTTT.

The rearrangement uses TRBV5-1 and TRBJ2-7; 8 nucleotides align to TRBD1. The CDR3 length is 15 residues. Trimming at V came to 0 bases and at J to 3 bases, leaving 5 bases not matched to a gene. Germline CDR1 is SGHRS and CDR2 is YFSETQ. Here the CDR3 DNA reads TGCGCCAGCAGCTTGGGTCAGGGGGCAATCTACGAGCAGTACTTC. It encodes CASSLGQGAIYEQYF.